Below are 15 T cell receptor beta chains sequenced from a single sample in a study of shared clonotypes between healthy human individuals. Measured with immunoSEQ multiplex PCR; TCRdb has only the in-frame clones, and not every one. Among more than 450,000 clones listed, about four fifths were seen once. The source material was PBMCs. The receptors shown here come from a woman aged 40 to 55 in good health. Some clones in this sample may be carry-over from other donors' samples.

DNA for the CDR3: TGTGCCAGCAGCCAAGTTCCAGCGGGAGAGTACAATGAGCAGTTCTTC. Protein sequence: CASSQVPAGEYNEQFF. J is TRBJ2-1 and V is TRBV4-2; 8 bases match TRBD2. The germline V gene encodes CDR1 LGHNA and CDR2 YNFKEQ. Trimming cost V 1 base and J 4 bases; bases outside gene matches: 6. This CDR3 has 16 residues.

The chain employs TRBV2 and TRBJ2-1; no clear D gene. The CDR3 runs 13 residues. In germline, CDR1 is SNHLY, CDR2 FYNNEI. V lost 6 bases, J lost 5 bases, and 11 bases lay in between. The CDR3 nucleotides are TGTGCCAGCAGCCTTGAGAGAGACAATGAGCAGTTCTTC. Its translation: CASSLERDNEQFF.

DNA of the CDR3: TGTGCCAGCAGCCCCCTCCGTTTTAGCCGGGAAGCTTTCTTT. Its translation: CASSPLRFSREAFF. This sequence joins TRBV7-8 and TRBJ1-1; D ambiguous. The length of the CDR3 is 14 residues. CDR1 and CDR2 from the germline V gene are SGHVS and FQNEAQ. V was pared by 5 bases and J by 8 bases, with 18 bases between.

The rearrangement uses TRBV7-2 and TRBJ2-7, with 9 bases fitting TRBD2. This CDR3 comprises 14 residues. V trimming: 1 base; J trimming: 4 bases; junction bases outside the gene matches: 2. The germline V gene has CDR1 SGHTA and CDR2 FQGNSA. For the CDR3, the DNA is TGTGCCAGCAGCTTAGTAAGCGGGAGGTACGAGCAGTACTTC. Its protein is CASSLVSGRYEQYF. The whole variable domain, filled in from reference TRBV7-2 and TRBJ2-7, reads GAGVSQSPSNKVTEKGKDVELRCDPISGHTALYWYRQSLGQGLEFLIYFQGNSAPDKSGLPSDRFSAERTGGSVSTLTIQRTQQEDSAVYLCASSLVSGRYEQYFGPGTRLTVT.

V usage is TRBV19 and J usage is TRBJ1-5, with D tentatively TRBD1 (5 bases). The CDR3 extends over 14 amino acids. V lost 5 bases and J lost 3, with 11 bases in between. Germline V gene data show CDR1 as LNHDA and CDR2 as SQIVND (reference sequence). CDR3 region: CASSFTGYNQPQHF. The CDR3 DNA sequence: TGTGCCAGTAGTTTCACAGGTTACAATCAGCCCCAGCATTTT.

This clone came up once. The V gene is TRBV7-2, the J gene TRBJ2-7; possibly TRBD1 or TRBD2 for D (6 bases each). This CDR3 is built from 16 residues. Germline CDR1 reads SGHTA; CDR2 reads FQGNSA. V lost 5 bases and J lost 0, with 17 bases in between. As DNA, the CDR3 is TGTGCCAGCAGCCCCAGGGGAGGTCGGAGCTCCTACGAGCAGTACTTC. Residues: CASSPRGGRSSYEQYF.

The V gene is TRBV25-1, the J gene TRBJ1-4, with 12 bases lining up with TRBD1. The CDR3 length is 15 residues. Per germline, CDR1 MGHDK and CDR2 SYGVNS. The junction had 7 bases not matched to a gene; V was cut back by 3 bases and J by 11 bases. The CDR3 DNA sequence: TGTGCCAGCAGTGACCTGGGACAGGGGGCGAGCAAACTGTTTTTT. Translated: CASSDLGQGASKLFF.

The V gene is TRBV30, the J gene TRBJ2-5, with 11 bases identical to TRBD2. From germline, CDR1 is GTSNPN and CDR2 SVGIG (reference sequence). V shed 2 bases and J 1 base; nucleotides not matched to a gene: 3. The CDR3 covers 15 residues. The DNA of the CDR3 is TGTGCCTGGAGTCCCGGACTAGCGGGCCAAGAGACCCAGTACTTC. Its translation: CAWSPGLAGQETQYF.

This chain uses TRBV9 with TRBJ1-1; TRBD1 is a possible D gene (5 bases). The CDR3 contains 14 residues. The germline gives CDR1 SGDLS, CDR2 YYNGEE. With 0 bases removed from V and 3 bases from J, the gap between germline ends came to 9 bases. The CDR3 spells CASSVALGDTEAFF. The CDR3 DNA is TGTGCCAGCAGCGTAGCCCTGGGGGACACTGAAGCTTTCTTT.

This chain joins TRBV28 and TRBJ2-7, with D possibly being TRBD2 (6 bases). Germline CDR1 reads MDHEN; CDR2 reads SYDVKM. Trimming took 2 bases from V and 7 from J, leaving 15 bases between them. The CDR3 is made up of 14 amino acids. The CDR3 DNA sequence: TGTGCCAGCAGTTTAGGGACTGCTCTTGGGGAGCAGTACTTC. It yields the protein CASSLGTALGEQYF.

With respect to this clone: This CDR3 is also generated by other DNA sequences in the sample. This chain connects TRBV27 to TRBJ2-3, with 11 bases fitting TRBD2. This CDR3 comprises 15 residues. Germline-derived CDR1 and CDR2 are MNHEY and SMNVEV (reference sequence). Germline trimming cut 1 base from V and 4 bases from J; bases unmatched to any gene: 1. The CDR3 protein is CASSLLAGGPDTQYF. The CDR3, as DNA: TGTGCCAGCAGTTTATTAGCGGGAGGGCCAGATACGCAGTATTTT.

This clone came up a few times. The chain has TRBV21-1 and TRBJ2-1; the D call of TRBD2 is as the table states it, not checked on the DNA. TRBV21-1 is tagged as a pseudogene. The CDR3 runs to 18 residues. The CDR3 region has the DNA TGTGCCAGCAGCAACTTTCTAATGGCGGGAGGGCCGTATAATGAGCAGTTCTTC. This sequence encodes CASSNFLMAGGPYNEQFF.

V gene TRBV11-1 combines with J gene TRBJ2-2; D gene uncertain. Germline V gene sequence: CDR1 SGHAT, CDR2 FQDESV (reference sequence). This CDR3 region has 14 residues. Deletions cut 1 base from V and 5 bases from J, with 8 bases between. The CDR3 nucleotides are TGTGCCAGCAGCTTAGGGGTGAATACCGGGGAGCTGTTTTTT. Its translation is CASSLGVNTGELFF. The full variable domain, with the rest looked up from reference TRBV11-1 and TRBJ2-2, is EAEVAQSPRYKITEKSQAVAFWCDPISGHATLYWYRQILGQGPELLVQFQDESVVDDSQLPKDRFSAERLKGVDSTLKIQPAELGDSAMYLCASSLGVNTGELFFGEGSRLTVL.

The rearrangement links TRBV28 to TRBJ2-7; TRBD2 matches 12 bases. Germline V gene data show CDR1 as MDHEN and CDR2 as SYDVKM. V was pared by 5 bases and J by 8 bases, with 10 bases of the junction left unmatched. CDR3 length equals 15 residues. This CDR3 reads CASSPTSTSGSQQYF. CDR3 DNA sequence: TGTGCCAGCAGTCCGACCTCGACTAGCGGGAGTCAGCAGTACTTC.

V usage is TRBV6-1 and J usage is TRBJ1-4, with D maybe TRBD1 (6 bases). With 5 bases removed from V and 8 bases from J, the gap between germline ends came to 18 bases. The CDR3 spans 15 residues. CDR1 is MNHNS, CDR2 SASEGT, per germline. In DNA form, the CDR3 reads TGTGCCAGCAGTCCTAACGGGGGGCTTGGCGAAAAACTGTTTTTT. It encodes CASSPNGGLGEKLFF.